These T cell receptor beta chains were read from a single sample in a study of shared clonotypes between healthy human individuals. Generated by immunoSEQ multiplex PCR, the TCRdb table keeps only in-frame clones and is missing some. The sample carries roughly 110,000 clones, around 65% recorded once. What was sequenced was memory CD8+ T cells sorted from blood. These receptor sequences come from a woman younger than 45 in good health. CDR3s include the opening cysteine and the closing phenylalanine or tryptophan. A D gene is named only where the DNA matches it firmly. A clone size is listed for some rows: how often the clone was seen (once, few, many), or a class if it is expanded.

D: .
V: TRBV27
length: 15
size: .
J: TRBJ1-3
DNA: TGTGCCAGCTTTTTATGGGGGACACCAGGAAACACCATATATTTT
CDR3: CASFLWGTPGNTIYF

D: .
V: TRBV29-1
length: 13
size: .
J: TRBJ2-2
DNA: TGCAGCGGAGGATCGGGGGATGGCGGGGAGCTGTTTTTT
CDR3: CSGGSGDGGELFF

D: .
V: TRBV7-9
length: 14
size: .
J: TRBJ2-7
DNA: TGTGCCAGCAGCTTTGTCCCCGGGTCCTACGAGCAGTACTTC
CDR3: CASSFVPGSYEQYF

D: TRBD2
V: TRBV29-1
length: 18
size: .
J: TRBJ2-3
DNA: TGCAGCGTTGAAGATCGACTAGCGGGAGTCGTCGGCACAGATACGCAGTATTTT
CDR3: CSVEDRLAGVVGTDTQYF

D: .
V: TRBV7-9
length: 15
size: .
J: TRBJ2-2
DNA: TGTGCCAGCAGCTTTCTGTCGCAGGGAACCGGGGAGCTGTTTTTT
CDR3: CASSFLSQGTGELFF

D: .
V: TRBV6-4
length: 13
size: .
J: TRBJ2-2
DNA: TGTGCCAGCAGTGACTCGACCACCGGGGAGCTGTTTTTT
CDR3: CASSDSTTGELFF

D: .
V: TRBV5-8
length: 15
size: .
J: TRBJ2-7
DNA: TGTGCCAGCAGCTGGGCCTACAGGGAATCAGACGAGCAGTACTTC
CDR3: CASSWAYRESDEQYF

D: TRBD2
V: TRBV11-1
length: 15
size: .
J: TRBJ2-1
DNA: TGTGCCAGCAGACCACCTAGCGGGAGGATTAGTGAGCAGTTCTTC
CDR3: CASRPPSGRISEQFF

D: TRBD2
V: TRBV27
length: 16
size: once
J: TRBJ2-2
DNA: TGTGCCAGCAGTTTACCCCCTAGCGGGAACGGCGGGGAGCTGTTTTTT
CDR3: CASSLPPSGNGGELFF

D: TRBD1
V: TRBV10-2
length: 14
size: .
J: TRBJ1-2
DNA: TGCGCCAGCAGGACAGGGGGAGAGGACTATGGCTACACCTTC
CDR3: CASRTGGEDYGYTF

D: .
V: TRBV7-9
length: 15
size: few
J: TRBJ2-1
DNA: TGTGCCAGCAGCTTACTAGCTGGGTTTGGCAATGAGCAGTTCTTC
CDR3: CASSLLAGFGNEQFF

D: .
V: TRBV6-5
length: 14
size: .
J: TRBJ2-1
DNA: TGTGCCAGCAGCCCGGGGCAGTATACCAATGAGCAGTTCTTC
CDR3: CASSPGQYTNEQFF

D: TRBD1
V: TRBV27
length: 17
size: .
J: TRBJ1-2
DNA: TGTGCCAGCAGTTCAGATCCCGGGACAGGGACCTCTTGGGGCTACACCTTC
CDR3: CASSSDPGTGTSWGYTF

D: .
V: TRBV5-4
length: 13
size: .
J: TRBJ2-7
DNA: TGTGCCAGCAGCTTTCGAAGAGACTACGAGCAGTACTTC
CDR3: CASSFRRDYEQYF

D: TRBD2
V: TRBV5-1
length: 14
size: .
J: TRBJ2-7
DNA: TGCGCCAGCAGCTTGGAAGCGGGAGACTACGAGCAGTACTTC
CDR3: CASSLEAGDYEQYF

D: .
V: TRBV19
length: 11
size: many
J: TRBJ2-1
DNA: TGTGCCAGTACGGCCGGTAATGAGCAGTTCTTC
CDR3: CASTAGNEQFF

D: .
V: TRBV7-2
length: 15
size: .
J: TRBJ2-1
DNA: TGTGCCAGCACCCTGACTAGTAGCTCCTACAATGAGCAGTTCTTC
CDR3: CASTLTSSSYNEQFF

D: .
V: TRBV10-2
length: 13
size: .
J: TRBJ2-5
DNA: TGCGCCAGCAGTGAGTCGTTTCGAGAGACCCAGTACTTC
CDR3: CASSESFRETQYF

D: .
V: TRBV29-1
length: 15
size: .
J: TRBJ1-6
DNA: TGCAGCGTTGAAAAACCCGGGAAACCTAATTCACCCCTCCACTTT
CDR3: CSVEKPGKPNSPLHF

D: .
V: TRBV25-1
length: 16
size: .
J: TRBJ2-2
DNA: TGTGCCACTAAGAATTCCTCAGGAGGGGCTACCGGGGAGCTGTTTTTT
CDR3: CATKNSSGGATGELFF

D: .
V: TRBV7-9
length: 14
size: once
J: TRBJ2-5
DNA: TGTGCCAGCAGCCCAGACATTCCCCCAGAGACCCAGTACTTC
CDR3: CASSPDIPPETQYF

D: .
V: TRBV19
length: 12
size: .
J: TRBJ2-5
DNA: TGTGCCAGTAGTATGGTCGGGCTAGCGCAGTACTTC
CDR3: CASSMVGLAQYF

D: .
V: TRBV9
length: 12
size: .
J: TRBJ2-5
DNA: TGTGCCAGCAGCGTAGAGTTTGAGACCCAGTACTTC
CDR3: CASSVEFETQYF

D: TRBD1
V: TRBV15
length: 15
size: .
J: TRBJ2-1
DNA: TGTGCCACCAGCACCAGACAGGGGTCCTACAATGAGCAGTTCTTC
CDR3: CATSTRQGSYNEQFF

D: .
V: TRBV7-9
length: 13
size: .
J: TRBJ1-4
DNA: TGTGCCATCTCTCCGAGGTCTAATGAAAAACTGTTTTTT
CDR3: CAISPRSNEKLFF

D: .
V: TRBV27
length: 13
size: .
J: TRBJ2-7
DNA: TGTGCCAGCAGTTCGGCCCGGTCTGGCGAGCAGTACTTC
CDR3: CASSSARSGEQYF

D: TRBD1
V: TRBV7-6
length: 15
size: once
J: TRBJ2-3
DNA: TGTGCCAGCAGCTTAGAAGGACAGGGCACAGATACGCAGTATTTT
CDR3: CASSLEGQGTDTQYF

D: .
V: TRBV27
length: 14
size: .
J: TRBJ2-7
DNA: TGTGCCAGCAGTTTATTTCTGGGGTCCGACGAGCAGTACTTC
CDR3: CASSLFLGSDEQYF

D: TRBD1
V: TRBV13
length: 16
size: .
J: TRBJ1-5
DNA: TGTGCCAGCAGCTTAGGCAGGACAGGGGGCGATCAGCCCCAGCATTTT
CDR3: CASSLGRTGGDQPQHF

D: .
V: TRBV2
length: 12
size: .
J: TRBJ2-7
DNA: TGTGCCAGCAGTGAAGTGCTCTACGAGCAGTACTTC
CDR3: CASSEVLYEQYF

D: .
V: TRBV28
length: 17
size: .
J: TRBJ1-4
DNA: TGTGCCAGCAGTCCTGGTCCGGGGTGGGGCACTAATGAAAAACTGTTTTTT
CDR3: CASSPGPGWGTNEKLFF

D: TRBD2
V: TRBV5-3
length: 16
size: .
J: TRBJ2-7
DNA: TGTGCCAGAAGCTCCAACCGTAGCGGGAGTTTACACGAGCAGTACTTC
CDR3: CARSSNRSGSLHEQYF

D: TRBD1
V: TRBV11-1
length: 14
size: .
J: TRBJ2-5
DNA: TGTGCCAGCAGCAAACGACAGGGGTATGAGACCCAGTACTTC
CDR3: CASSKRQGYETQYF